Shown below are 9 T cell receptor beta chains from a single sample sequenced in a study of blood T cell repertoires in COVID-19. Measured with immunoSEQ multiplex PCR; TCRdb has only the in-frame clones, and not every one. The data hold 250,000 or so clones, with less than 90% observed a single time. Sequenced: peripheral blood. Receptors originate from a woman aged 40 to 50 who had recovered from COVID-19.

The V and J genes are TRBV3-1 (or the pseudogene TRBV3-2) and TRBJ2-2; TRBD1 matches at 8 bases. Germline V CDR1 and CDR2: LGHDT, YNNKEL (reference sequence). The V and J ends lost 6 bases and 8 bases, in that order; junction bases with no gene match: 11. The CDR3 loop spans 15 amino acids. Here the CDR3 DNA reads TGTGCCAGCAGACAATCCGGGACAGGCGCAGGGGAGCTGTTTTTT. Translation gives CASRQSGTGAGELFF.

This rearrangement joins TRBV10-1 to TRBJ2-1, with D unclear. Trimming stripped 3 bases from V and 5 bases from J, with 14 bases between. There are 15 residues in the CDR3. Germline V gives CDR1 WNHNN, CDR2 SYGVQD (reference sequence). DNA for the CDR3: TGCGCCAGCAGTGATAATTATTACAAGAACAATGAGCAGTTCTTC. Its translation: CASSDNYYKNNEQFF.

The chain is built from TRBV6-5 and TRBJ2-7; D is undetermined. This CDR3 region has 15 residues. The ends were cut back, 0 bases at V and 6 bases at J, with 15 bases in the middle. CDR1 and CDR2 (germline): MNHEY, SVGAGI. The CDR3 loop reads CASSYSIAALSEQYF. The CDR3 coding sequence is TGTGCCAGCAGTTACTCGATCGCCGCGTTAAGCGAGCAGTACTTC.

V usage is TRBV9 and J usage is TRBJ1-4; tentatively, D is TRBD1 (6 bases). V was clipped by 4 bases and J by 12 bases, with 19 bases between them. The germline V gene encodes CDR1 SGDLS and CDR2 YYNGEE. The CDR3 has 14 amino acids. The CDR3 here is CASSKSYSNRELFF. As DNA, the CDR3 is TGTGCCAGCAGCAAGTCTTACTCCAACAGGGAACTGTTTTTT.

The chain couples TRBV5-1 to TRBJ1-6, with TRBD1 matching over 8 bases. There are 15 residues in the CDR3. Germline V lookup: CDR1 SGHRS, CDR2 YFSETQ. V dropped 3 bases and J dropped 6; count of bases not matched to a gene: 5. For the CDR3, the DNA is TGCGCCAGCAGCTACCGGGACAGGTCTAATTCACCCCTCCACTTT. Protein: CASSYRDRSNSPLHF.

The V and J genes are TRBV14 and TRBJ1-1; D not certain. The CDR3 has 14 residues. Trimming took 1 base from V and 11 from J, leaving 17 bases between them. Per germline, CDR1 SGHDN and CDR2 FVKESK. CDR3 in amino acids: CASSQAPGTSRAFF. CDR3 nucleotides: TGTGCCAGCAGCCAAGCCCCGGGTACTTCCCGGGCTTTCTTT.

This clone has just one count. J is TRBJ2-6 and V is TRBV4-2; 8 bases match TRBD1. V lost 3 bases, J lost 4 bases, and 5 bases stayed unmatched. This CDR3 has 16 amino acids. The germline V gene encodes CDR1 LGHNA and CDR2 YNFKEQ. The CDR3 spells CASSQGTGSGANVLTF. CDR3 sequence (DNA): TGTGCCAGCAGCCAGGGGACAGGCTCCGGGGCCAACGTCCTGACTTTC.

On this clone itself: The identical CDR3 is also encoded by other nucleotide sequences in the sample. The V and J genes are TRBV7-9 and TRBJ2-4; 9 bases match TRBD1. The V segment lost 5 bases and the J segment 0 bases; nucleotides outside the gene matches: 5. In germline, CDR1 is SEHNR, CDR2 FQNEAQ (reference sequence). The CDR3 is 16 amino acids. Here the CDR3 reads CASSLGQGLAKNIQYF. The CDR3 region has the DNA TGTGCCAGCAGCCTTGGACAGGGGCTAGCCAAAAACATTCAGTACTTC.

The chain links TRBV5-5 to TRBJ2-7; a weak D match, TRBD1 (6 bases). The V end was cut by 4 bases, the J end by 6 bases, with 11 bases between. In germline, CDR1 is SGHKS, CDR2 YYEKEE (reference sequence). The CDR3 sequence is 12 residues long. The CDR3 sequence: CASSATGLEQYF. Written as DNA, the CDR3 is TGTGCCAGCAGCGCAACAGGGCTCGAGCAGTACTTC.